The entry below describes one T cell receptor (beta chain). Participant ages covered about 18 to 89 years across about 22 US areas. Sequenced by immunoSEQ multiplex PCR; TCRdb stores in-frame clones only, minus some. The sample contains a few hundred thousand clones, less than 90% of which appear only once. The source of the sample is a study of blood T cell repertoires in COVID-19. Overall study context: Samples came from the United States, Italy and Spain, spanning acute and convalescent COVID-19.

This CDR3 is built from 13 residues. The germline CDR1 and CDR2 sequences are SQVTM and ANQGSEA. V shed 2 bases, J shed 7 bases, and the junction held 4 bases outside the gene matches. The chain recombines TRBV29-1 with TRBJ1-4, with 7 bases that match TRBD1. Sequencing was done on a sample of PBMCs or T cells enriched from blood (not recorded which). The sequence derives from a woman between 50 and 59 years old who had recovered from COVID-19. The CDR3 loop reads CSVETGEGEKLFF. The CDR3 bases are TGCAGCGTTGAAACAGGGGAAGGTGAAAAACTGTTTTTT. The full variable domain, in which reference TRBV29-1 and TRBJ1-4 provide the parts outside the CDR3, is SAVISQKPSRDICQRGTSLTIQCQVDSQVTMMFWYRQQPGQSLTLIATANQGSEATYESGFVIDKFPISRPNLTFSTLTVSNMSPEDSSIYLCSVETGEGEKLFFGSGTQLSVL.